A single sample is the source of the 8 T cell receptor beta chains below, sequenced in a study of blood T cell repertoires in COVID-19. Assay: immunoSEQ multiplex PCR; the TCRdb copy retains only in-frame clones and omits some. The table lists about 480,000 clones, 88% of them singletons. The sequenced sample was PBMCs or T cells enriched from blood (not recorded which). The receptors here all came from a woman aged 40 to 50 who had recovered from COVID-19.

CDR3 region: CASSPPSRGGDTQYF. For the CDR3, the DNA is TGTGCCAGCTCACCTCCCTCAAGGGGTGGAGATACGCAGTATTTT. The V call is TRBV18, the J call TRBJ2-3; a weak D match, TRBD1 (5 bases). The CDR3 consists of 15 residues. Trimming removed 3 bases from V and 5 bases from J, with 15 bases in between. Looked up from germline, CDR1 is KGHSH and CDR2 is LQKENI.

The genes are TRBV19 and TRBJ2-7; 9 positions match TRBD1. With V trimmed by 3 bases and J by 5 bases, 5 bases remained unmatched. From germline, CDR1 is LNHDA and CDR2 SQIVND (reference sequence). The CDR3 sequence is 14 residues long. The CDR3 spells CASSMGQGVNEQYF. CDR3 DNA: TGTGCCAGTAGTATGGGACAGGGTGTCAACGAGCAGTACTTC.

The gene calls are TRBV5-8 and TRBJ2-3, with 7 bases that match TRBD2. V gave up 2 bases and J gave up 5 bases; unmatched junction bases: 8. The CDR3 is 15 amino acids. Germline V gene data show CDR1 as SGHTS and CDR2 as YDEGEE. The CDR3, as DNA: TGTGCCAGCAGCTTTGCGCGGGAGTCTGGAGATACGCAGTATTTT. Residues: CASSFARESGDTQYF.

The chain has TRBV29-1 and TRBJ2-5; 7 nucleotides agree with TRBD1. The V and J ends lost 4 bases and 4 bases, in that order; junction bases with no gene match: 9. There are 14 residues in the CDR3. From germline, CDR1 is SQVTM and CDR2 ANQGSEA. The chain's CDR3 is CSVASTGNGETQYF. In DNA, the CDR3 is TGCAGCGTTGCCTCGACAGGGAATGGAGAGACCCAGTACTTC.

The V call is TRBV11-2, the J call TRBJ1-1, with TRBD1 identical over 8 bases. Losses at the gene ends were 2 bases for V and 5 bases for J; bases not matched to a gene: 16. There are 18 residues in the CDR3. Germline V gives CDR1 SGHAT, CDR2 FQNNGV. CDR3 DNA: TGTGCCAGCAGCTTATATCACAGGGGGACTCAAAGGAGAACTGAAGCTTTCTTT. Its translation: CASSLYHRGTQRRTEAFF.

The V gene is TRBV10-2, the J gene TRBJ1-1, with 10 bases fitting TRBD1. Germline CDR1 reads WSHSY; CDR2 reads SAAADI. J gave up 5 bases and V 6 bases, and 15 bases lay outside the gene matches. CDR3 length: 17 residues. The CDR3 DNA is TGCGCCAGCAGGGCTGACAGGGGGCGCGCATTAGGGACTGAAGCTTTCTTT. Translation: CASRADRGRALGTEAFF.

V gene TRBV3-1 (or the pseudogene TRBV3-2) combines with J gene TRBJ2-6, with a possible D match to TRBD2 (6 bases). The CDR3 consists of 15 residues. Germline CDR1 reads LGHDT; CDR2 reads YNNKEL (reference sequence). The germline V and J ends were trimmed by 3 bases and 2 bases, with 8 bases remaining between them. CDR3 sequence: CASSQAGPGANVLTF. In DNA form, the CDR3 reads TGTGCCAGCAGCCAGGCGGGGCCTGGGGCCAACGTCCTGACTTTC.

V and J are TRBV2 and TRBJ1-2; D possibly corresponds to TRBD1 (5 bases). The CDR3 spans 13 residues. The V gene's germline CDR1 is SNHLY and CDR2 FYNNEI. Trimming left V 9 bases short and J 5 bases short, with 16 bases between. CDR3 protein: CASGAAGPYGYTF. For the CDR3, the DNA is TGTGCCAGTGGGGCCGCAGGGCCTTATGGCTACACCTTC.